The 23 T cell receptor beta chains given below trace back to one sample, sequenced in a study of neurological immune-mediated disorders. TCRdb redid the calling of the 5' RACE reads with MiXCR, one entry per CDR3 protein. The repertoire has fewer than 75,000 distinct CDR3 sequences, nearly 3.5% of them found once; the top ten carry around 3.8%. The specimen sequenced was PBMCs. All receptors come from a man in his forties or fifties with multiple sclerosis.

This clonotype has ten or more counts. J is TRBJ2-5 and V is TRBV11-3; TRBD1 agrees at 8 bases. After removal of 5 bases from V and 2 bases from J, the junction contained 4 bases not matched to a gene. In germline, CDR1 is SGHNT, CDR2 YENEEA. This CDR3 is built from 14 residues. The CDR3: CASSHGDRQETQYF. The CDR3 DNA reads TGTGCCAGCAGCCACGGGGACAGGCAAGAGACCCAGTACTTC.

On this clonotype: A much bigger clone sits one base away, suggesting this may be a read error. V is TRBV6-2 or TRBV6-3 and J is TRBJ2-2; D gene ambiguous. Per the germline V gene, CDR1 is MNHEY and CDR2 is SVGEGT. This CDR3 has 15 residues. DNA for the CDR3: TGTGCCAGCAGTGACGGCGTCGCGAACATCGGGGAGCTGTTTTTT. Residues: CASSDGVANIGELFF.

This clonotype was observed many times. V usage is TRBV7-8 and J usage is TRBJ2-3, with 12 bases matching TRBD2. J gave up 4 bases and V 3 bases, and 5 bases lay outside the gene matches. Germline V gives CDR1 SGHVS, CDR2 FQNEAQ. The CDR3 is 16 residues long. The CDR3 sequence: CASSFLPSGGADTQYF. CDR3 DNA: TGTGCCAGCAGCTTCCTACCTAGCGGGGGGGCAGATACGCAGTATTTT.

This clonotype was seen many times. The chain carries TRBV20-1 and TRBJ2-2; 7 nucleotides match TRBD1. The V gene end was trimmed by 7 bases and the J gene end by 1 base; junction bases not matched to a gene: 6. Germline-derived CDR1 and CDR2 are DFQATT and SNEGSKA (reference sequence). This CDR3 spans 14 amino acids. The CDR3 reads CSVLRDRNTGELFF. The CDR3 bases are TGCAGTGTTCTCCGGGACAGGAACACCGGGGAGCTGTTTTTT.

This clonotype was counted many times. CDR3 region: CASSQGRINSPLHF. The CDR3 nucleotides read TGTGCCAGCAGTCAGGGGCGAATAAATTCACCCCTCCACTTT. J is TRBJ1-6 and V is TRBV12-3 or TRBV12-4; a possible D gene is TRBD1 (6 bases). The V and J ends lost 5 bases and 7 bases respectively, with 12 bases between them. The CDR3 is made up of 14 amino acids.

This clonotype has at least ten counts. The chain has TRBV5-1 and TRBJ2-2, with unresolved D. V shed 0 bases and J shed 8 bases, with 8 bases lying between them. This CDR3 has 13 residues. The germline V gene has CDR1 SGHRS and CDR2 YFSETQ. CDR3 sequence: CASSLEETGELFF. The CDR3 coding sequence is TGCGCCAGCAGCTTGGAGGAGACAGGGGAGCTGTTTTTT.

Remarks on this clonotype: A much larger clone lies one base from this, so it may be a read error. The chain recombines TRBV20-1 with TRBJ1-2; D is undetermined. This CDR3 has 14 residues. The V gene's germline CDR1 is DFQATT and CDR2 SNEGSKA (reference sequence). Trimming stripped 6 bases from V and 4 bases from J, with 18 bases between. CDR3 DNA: TGCAGTGCGGCACGATCACACTGCGTCTATGGCTACACCTTC. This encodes CSAARSHCVYGYTF.

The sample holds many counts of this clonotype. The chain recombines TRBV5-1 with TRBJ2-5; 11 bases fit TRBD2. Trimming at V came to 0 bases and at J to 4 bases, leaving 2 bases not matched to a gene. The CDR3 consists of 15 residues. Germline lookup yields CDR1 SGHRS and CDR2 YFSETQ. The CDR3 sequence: CASSLELAGGETQYF. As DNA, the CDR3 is TGCGCCAGCAGCTTGGAGCTAGCGGGGGGAGAGACCCAGTACTTC.

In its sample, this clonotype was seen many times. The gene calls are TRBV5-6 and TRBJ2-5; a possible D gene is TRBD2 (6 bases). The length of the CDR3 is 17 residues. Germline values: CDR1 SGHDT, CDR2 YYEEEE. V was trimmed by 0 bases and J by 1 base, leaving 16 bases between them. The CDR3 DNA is TGTGCCAGCAGCTTGGGGCAGAAAAGGAGGGTCCAAGAGACCCAGTACTTC. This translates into CASSLGQKRRVQETQYF.

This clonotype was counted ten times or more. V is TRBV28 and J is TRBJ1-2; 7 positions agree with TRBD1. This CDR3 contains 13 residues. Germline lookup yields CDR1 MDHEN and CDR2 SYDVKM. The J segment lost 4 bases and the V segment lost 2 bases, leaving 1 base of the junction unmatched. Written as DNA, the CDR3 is TGTGCCAGCAGTTTACGGGACAGCTATGGCTACACCTTC. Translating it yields CASSLRDSYGYTF.

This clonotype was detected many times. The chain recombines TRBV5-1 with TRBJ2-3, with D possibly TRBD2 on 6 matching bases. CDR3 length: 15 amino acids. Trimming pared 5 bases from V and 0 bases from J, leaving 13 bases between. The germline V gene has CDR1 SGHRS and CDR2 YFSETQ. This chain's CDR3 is CASRGGGRSTDTQYF. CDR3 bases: TGCGCCAGCAGGGGAGGCGGGCGAAGCACAGATACGCAGTATTTT.

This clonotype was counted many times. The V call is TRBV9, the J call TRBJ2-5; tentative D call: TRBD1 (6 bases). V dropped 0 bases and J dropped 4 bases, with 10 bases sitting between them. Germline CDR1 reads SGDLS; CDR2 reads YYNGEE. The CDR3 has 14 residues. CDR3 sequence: CASSVGGGGETQYF. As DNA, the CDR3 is TGTGCCAGCAGCGTAGGAGGGGGTGGAGAGACCCAGTACTTC.

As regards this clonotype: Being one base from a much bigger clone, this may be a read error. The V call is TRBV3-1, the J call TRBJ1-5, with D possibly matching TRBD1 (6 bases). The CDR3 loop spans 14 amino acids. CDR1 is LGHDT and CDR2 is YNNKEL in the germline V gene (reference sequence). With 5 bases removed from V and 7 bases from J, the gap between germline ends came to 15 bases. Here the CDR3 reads CASSWGKGEQPQHF. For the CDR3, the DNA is TGTGCCAGCAGCTGGGGAAAGGGGGAACAGCCCCAGCATTTT. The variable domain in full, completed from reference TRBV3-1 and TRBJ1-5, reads DTAVSQTPKYLVTQMGNDKSIKCEQNLGHDTMYWYKQDSKKFLKIMFSYNNKELIINETVPNRFSPKSPDKAHLNLHINSLELGDSAVYFCASSWGKGEQPQHFGDGTRLSIL.

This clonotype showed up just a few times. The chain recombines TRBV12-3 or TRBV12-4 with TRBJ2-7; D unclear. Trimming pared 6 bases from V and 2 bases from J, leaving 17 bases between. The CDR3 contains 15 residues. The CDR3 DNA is TGTGCCAGCAGCCTTAGGTGGGTCGGAGCCTACGAGCAGTACTTC. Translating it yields CASSLRWVGAYEQYF.

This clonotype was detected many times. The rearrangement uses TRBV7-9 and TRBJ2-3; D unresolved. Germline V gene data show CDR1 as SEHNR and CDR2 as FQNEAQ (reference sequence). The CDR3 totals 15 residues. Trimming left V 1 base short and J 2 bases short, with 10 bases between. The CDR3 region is CASSLGDSNTDTQYF. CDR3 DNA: TGTGCCAGCAGCTTAGGTGACTCAAACACAGATACGCAGTATTTT.

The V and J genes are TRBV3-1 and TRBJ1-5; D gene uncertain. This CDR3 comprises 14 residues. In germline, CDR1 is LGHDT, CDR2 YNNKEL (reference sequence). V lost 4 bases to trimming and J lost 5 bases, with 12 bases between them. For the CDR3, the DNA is TGTGCCAGCAGCCCACGGAGGTCCTATCAGCCCCAGCATTTT. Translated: CASSPRRSYQPQHF.

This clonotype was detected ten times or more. The CDR3 DNA sequence: TGTGCCATCCAAGCCGACCCGTACCAAGAGACCCAGTACTTC. This translates into CAIQADPYQETQYF. The rearrangement links TRBV10-3 to TRBJ2-5; D gene uncertain. Germline CDR1 and CDR2: ENHRY and SYGVKD. V shed 8 bases and J shed 0 bases, with 13 bases lying between them. The CDR3 has 14 residues.

The CDR3: CASSEASTGYNEQFF. DNA for the CDR3: TGTGCCAGCAGTGAAGCCAGTACTGGTTACAATGAGCAGTTCTTC. The rearrangement links TRBV6-1 to TRBJ2-1, with D uncertain. V was shortened by 0 bases and J by 4 bases, with 10 bases between the two germline ends. Looked up from germline, CDR1 is MNHNS and CDR2 is SASEGT. This CDR3 comprises 15 residues.

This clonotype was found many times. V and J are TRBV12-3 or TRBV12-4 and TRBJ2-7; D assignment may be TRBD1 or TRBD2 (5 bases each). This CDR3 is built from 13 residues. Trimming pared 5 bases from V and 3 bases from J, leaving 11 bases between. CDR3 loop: CASSASGLYEQYF. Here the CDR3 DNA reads TGTGCCAGCAGTGCATCGGGGCTCTACGAGCAGTACTTC.

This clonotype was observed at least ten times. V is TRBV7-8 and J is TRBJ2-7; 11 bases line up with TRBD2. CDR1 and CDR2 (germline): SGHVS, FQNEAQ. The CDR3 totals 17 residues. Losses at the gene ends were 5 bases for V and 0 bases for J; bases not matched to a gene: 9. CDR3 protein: CASSRVSGGALSYEQYF. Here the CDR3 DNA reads TGTGCCAGCAGCCGAGTTAGCGGGGGGGCACTCTCCTACGAGCAGTACTTC.

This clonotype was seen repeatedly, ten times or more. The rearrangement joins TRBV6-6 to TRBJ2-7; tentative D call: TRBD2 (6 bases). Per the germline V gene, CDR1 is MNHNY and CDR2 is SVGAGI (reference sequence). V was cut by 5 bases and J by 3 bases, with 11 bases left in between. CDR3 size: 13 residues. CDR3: CASSLGGYYEQYF. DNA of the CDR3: TGTGCCAGCAGTCTCGGGGGATACTACGAGCAGTACTTC.

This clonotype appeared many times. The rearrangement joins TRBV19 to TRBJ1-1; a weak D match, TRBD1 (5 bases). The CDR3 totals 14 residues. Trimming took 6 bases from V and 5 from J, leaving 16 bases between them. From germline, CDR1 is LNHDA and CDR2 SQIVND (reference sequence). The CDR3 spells CASRRLTDLTEAFF. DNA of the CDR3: TGTGCCAGTAGAAGATTGACAGATCTTACTGAAGCTTTCTTT.

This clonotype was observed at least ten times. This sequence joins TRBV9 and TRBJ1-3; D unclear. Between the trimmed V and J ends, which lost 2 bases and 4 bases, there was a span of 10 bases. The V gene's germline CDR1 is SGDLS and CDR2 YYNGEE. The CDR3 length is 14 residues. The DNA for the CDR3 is TGTGCCAGCAGCGTTCGGACCCCCGGAAACACCATATATTTT. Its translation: CASSVRTPGNTIYF.